What follows are 9 T cell receptor beta chains derived from one specimen sequenced in a study of blood T cell repertoires in COVID-19. Here immunoSEQ multiplex PCR was the method, and the copy in TCRdb shows in-frame clones only, minus some. Counted here are approximately 260,000 clones, approximately 86% occurring once; the ten biggest clones make up roughly 6%. The sample was PBMCs or T cells enriched from blood (not recorded which). The receptors originated from a woman aged 30 to 39 with acute COVID-19.

The V gene is TRBV6-5, the J gene TRBJ2-1; tentative D call: TRBD1 (5 bases). CDR1 is MNHEY, CDR2 SVGAGI, per germline. V gave up 5 bases and J gave up 7 bases, with 15 bases separating them. The CDR3 runs 14 residues. The CDR3, as DNA: TGTGCCAGCAGTAGGGGCATCGGTCAGAATGAGCAGTTCTTC. It yields the protein CASSRGIGQNEQFF.

V and J are TRBV6-5 and TRBJ1-2; 7 bases fit TRBD1. J was trimmed by 2 bases and V by 2 bases; bases with no gene match: 8. The CDR3 is 16 amino acids. CDR1 is MNHEY and CDR2 is SVGAGI in the germline V gene. CDR3 amino acids: CASSYLGTGANYGYTF. CDR3 coding DNA: TGTGCCAGCAGTTACCTAGGTACAGGGGCCAACTATGGCTACACCTTC.

The chain employs TRBV3-1 (or the pseudogene TRBV3-2) and TRBJ1-4; a possible D gene is TRBD1 (5 bases). V lost 1 base and J lost 4, with 13 bases in between. This CDR3 has 16 residues. From germline, CDR1 is LGHDT and CDR2 YNNKEL (reference sequence). CDR3 in amino acids: CASSQVSWTSNEKLFF. The CDR3 DNA reads TGTGCCAGCAGCCAAGTATCTTGGACAAGTAATGAAAAACTGTTTTTT.

The rearrangement joins TRBV4-1 to TRBJ2-7; D not certain. V was trimmed by 1 base and J by 1 base, leaving 11 bases between them. The CDR3 length is 15 residues. CDR1 MGHRA and CDR2 YSYEKL come from the germline V gene. CDR3 loop: CASSQGVGGSYEQYF. CDR3 nucleotide sequence: TGCGCCAGCAGCCAAGGGGTCGGCGGATCCTACGAGCAGTACTTC.

The rearrangement links TRBV6-5 to TRBJ1-5; 7 bases align to TRBD1. The length of the CDR3 is 15 residues. With V trimmed by 8 bases and J by 4 bases, 11 bases remained unmatched. Per the germline V gene, CDR1 is MNHEY and CDR2 is SVGAGI. The CDR3 spells CASATGSWRNQPQHF. CDR3 DNA: TGTGCCAGCGCGACAGGGAGCTGGCGGAATCAGCCCCAGCATTTT.

The chain has TRBV4-2 and TRBJ2-2; TRBD2 matches 14 bases. The CDR3 sequence is 19 residues long. Trimming cost V 0 bases and J 10 bases; bases outside gene matches: 13. Germline V gene sequence: CDR1 LGHNA, CDR2 YNFKEQ. CDR3: CASSQDPGTSGRGAVELFF. The CDR3 DNA reads as TGTGCCAGCAGCCAAGATCCCGGGACTAGCGGGAGAGGGGCCGTGGAGCTGTTTTTT.

The V and J genes are TRBV4-1 and TRBJ1-4; D is ambiguous. V lost 2 bases and J lost 8, with 9 bases in between. The CDR3 runs to 13 residues. Looked up from germline, CDR1 is MGHRA and CDR2 is YSYEKL. The CDR3 reads CASSQREKEKLFF. The CDR3 DNA follows: TGCGCCAGCAGCCAACGGGAGAAAGAAAAACTGTTTTTT.

The chain employs TRBV5-1 and TRBJ2-3; D call uncertain. The CDR3 contains 16 residues. Germline V gives CDR1 SGHRS, CDR2 YFSETQ. Trimming removed 0 bases at V and 1 base at J, with 12 bases between. CDR3 nucleotide sequence: TGCGCCAGCAGCTTGGAGGCACGGGTGGGCACAGATACGCAGTATTTT. Translated, it gives CASSLEARVGTDTQYF.

The gene calls are TRBV5-1 and TRBJ2-3; the D gene is possibly TRBD1 (5 bases). Trimming left V 0 bases short and J 1 base short, with 12 bases between. Per the germline V gene, CDR1 is SGHRS and CDR2 is YFSETQ. This CDR3 has 16 amino acids. The CDR3 reads CASSLVPQGRTDTQYF. In DNA form, the CDR3 reads TGCGCCAGCAGCTTGGTACCCCAGGGCCGCACAGATACGCAGTATTTT.